This is a list of T cell receptor beta chains from one sample in a study of cytotoxic CD8 clonotypes in ibrutinib-treated CLL. The table came from immunoSEQ multiplex PCR; TCRdb's copy has only in-frame clones and leaves some out. The table includes 110,000 to 150,000 clones, about 78% detected once. The input for sequencing was PBMCs, taken after 24 months of ibrutinib treatment. These receptors were obtained from a human donor with chronic lymphocytic leukemia. CDR3s include the opening cysteine and the closing phenylalanine or tryptophan. Each record gives: J gene, V gene, CDR3 length, D gene, clone size, CDR3 protein, CDR3 DNA. The D gene is left open where the match is weak. Size tells how often a clone was seen (once, few, many) or the class of an expanded clone, and some rows leave it out.

j_gene: TRBJ2-7
v_gene: TRBV6-5
len: 14
d_gene: TRBD1
abundance: -
CDR3aa: CASSRGQGNYEQYF
CDR3nt: TGTGCCAGCAGCCGCGGACAGGGCAACTACGAGCAGTACTTC

j_gene: TRBJ1-2
v_gene: TRBV10-3
len: 11
d_gene: -
abundance: -
CDR3aa: CAIAGGVGYTF
CDR3nt: TGTGCCATCGCCGGGGGCGTCGGCTACACCTTC

j_gene: TRBJ1-6
v_gene: TRBV6-5
len: 13
d_gene: -
abundance: few
CDR3aa: CASSSRLSSPLHF
CDR3nt: TGTGCCAGCAGTTCCAGGTTAAGTTCACCCCTCCACTTT

j_gene: TRBJ2-7
v_gene: TRBV18
len: 13
d_gene: TRBD1
abundance: -
CDR3aa: CASSPGGDREQYF
CDR3nt: TGTGCCAGCTCACCAGGCGGGGACAGGGAGCAGTACTTC

j_gene: TRBJ2-7
v_gene: TRBV6-4
len: 16
d_gene: TRBD2
abundance: once
CDR3aa: CASSPGGALDPYEQYF
CDR3nt: TGTGCCAGCAGCCCCGGGGGGGCCTTGGACCCCTACGAGCAGTACTTC

j_gene: TRBJ2-7
v_gene: TRBV7-2
len: 15
d_gene: TRBD2
abundance: -
CDR3aa: CASSLGAGGPHEQYF
CDR3nt: TGTGCCAGCAGCTTAGGGGCGGGAGGGCCCCACGAGCAGTACTTC

j_gene: TRBJ2-5
v_gene: TRBV14
len: 15
d_gene: -
abundance: -
CDR3aa: CASSQVRDRGETQYF
CDR3nt: TGTGCCAGCAGCCAAGTCCGGGACCGGGGGGAGACCCAGTACTTC

j_gene: TRBJ2-5
v_gene: TRBV4-3
len: 14
d_gene: -
abundance: few
CDR3aa: CASSKGGLGETQYF
CDR3nt: TGCGCCAGCAGCAAGGGGGGGTTGGGAGAGACCCAGTACTTC

j_gene: TRBJ2-3
v_gene: TRBV5-1
len: 12
d_gene: -
abundance: -
CDR3aa: CASSPSTDTQYF
CDR3nt: TGCGCCAGCAGCCCTAGCACAGATACGCAGTATTTT

j_gene: TRBJ2-3
v_gene: TRBV30
len: 13
d_gene: -
abundance: -
CDR3aa: CAWTTDILDTQYF
CDR3nt: TGTGCCTGGACAACTGACATTCTAGATACGCAGTATTTT

j_gene: TRBJ1-5
v_gene: TRBV7-2
len: 15
d_gene: -
abundance: many
CDR3aa: CASSPGGSSNQPQHF
CDR3nt: TGTGCCAGCAGCCCCGGTGGGTCTAGCAATCAGCCCCAGCATTTT

j_gene: TRBJ2-5
v_gene: TRBV27
len: 13
d_gene: -
abundance: few
CDR3aa: CASSLLGEETQYF
CDR3nt: TGTGCCAGCAGTTTGCTTGGCGAGGAGACCCAGTACTTC

j_gene: TRBJ2-1
v_gene: TRBV14
len: 13
d_gene: -
abundance: -
CDR3aa: CASSLWERGEQFF
CDR3nt: TGTGCCAGCAGCCTCTGGGAGAGGGGTGAGCAGTTCTTC

j_gene: TRBJ1-3
v_gene: TRBV7-8
len: 14
d_gene: -
abundance: -
CDR3aa: CASSLALRGNTIYF
CDR3nt: TGTGCCAGCAGCTTAGCACTCCGCGGAAACACCATATATTTT

j_gene: TRBJ1-3
v_gene: TRBV4-3
len: 15
d_gene: -
abundance: once
CDR3aa: CASSPHGGDGNTIYF
CDR3nt: TGCGCCAGCAGCCCCCACGGGGGGGACGGGAACACCATATATTTT

j_gene: TRBJ1-2
v_gene: TRBV28
len: 14
d_gene: -
abundance: few
CDR3aa: CASSLSGGAEGYTF
CDR3nt: TGTGCCAGCAGTTTATCGGGGGGCGCCGAGGGCTACACCTTC

j_gene: TRBJ1-5
v_gene: TRBV5-6
len: 15
d_gene: -
abundance: -
CDR3aa: CASSRGLPGNQPQHF
CDR3nt: TGTGCCAGCAGCCGGGGCCTCCCCGGCAATCAGCCCCAGCATTTT

j_gene: TRBJ2-4
v_gene: TRBV4-2
len: 14
d_gene: -
abundance: few
CDR3aa: CASSQTSGVDIQYF
CDR3nt: TGTGCCAGCAGCCAAACGTCAGGGGTGGACATTCAGTACTTC

j_gene: TRBJ1-6
v_gene: TRBV30
len: 13
d_gene: -
abundance: -
CDR3aa: CAWNGNPGGPLHF
CDR3nt: TGTGCCTGGAATGGAAACCCGGGCGGACCCCTCCACTTT

j_gene: TRBJ1-3
v_gene: TRBV19
len: 17
d_gene: -
abundance: -
CDR3aa: CASRTGGTIASGNTIYF
CDR3nt: TGTGCCAGTAGGACGGGGGGGACAATCGCCTCTGGAAACACCATATATTTT

j_gene: TRBJ1-5
v_gene: TRBV11-2
len: 13
d_gene: -
abundance: -
CDR3aa: CASSQGPGQPQHF
CDR3nt: TGTGCCAGCAGTCAGGGACCGGGTCAGCCCCAGCATTTT

j_gene: TRBJ2-6
v_gene: TRBV7-9
len: 15
d_gene: TRBD1
abundance: few
CDR3aa: CASSHRGPGANVLTF
CDR3nt: TGTGCCAGCAGCCACAGGGGGCCTGGGGCCAACGTCCTGACTTTC

j_gene: TRBJ1-1
v_gene: TRBV19
len: 15
d_gene: -
abundance: -
CDR3aa: CASSIWRTPNTEAFF
CDR3nt: TGTGCCAGTAGTATTTGGCGGACACCGAACACTGAAGCTTTCTTT

j_gene: TRBJ2-7
v_gene: TRBV4-3
len: 14
d_gene: -
abundance: -
CDR3aa: CASSQGWGTHEQYF
CDR3nt: TGCGCCAGCAGCCAAGGGTGGGGGACCCACGAGCAGTACTTC

j_gene: TRBJ1-2
v_gene: TRBV28
len: 12
d_gene: -
abundance: -
CDR3aa: CASSLGFYGYTF
CDR3nt: TGTGCCAGCAGTTTAGGGTTTTATGGCTACACCTTC

j_gene: TRBJ1-1
v_gene: TRBV10-3
len: 15
d_gene: TRBD1
abundance: -
CDR3aa: CAISQFGQGISEAFF
CDR3nt: TGTGCCATCAGTCAGTTCGGACAGGGCATCTCTGAAGCTTTCTTT

j_gene: TRBJ2-1
v_gene: TRBV7-9
len: 11
d_gene: -
abundance: -
CDR3aa: CASSAYNEQFF
CDR3nt: TGTGCCAGCAGCGCCTACAATGAGCAGTTCTTC

j_gene: TRBJ2-2
v_gene: TRBV9
len: 15
d_gene: -
abundance: -
CDR3aa: CASSPGHTNTGELFF
CDR3nt: TGTGCCAGCAGCCCGGGACATACGAACACCGGGGAGCTGTTTTTT

j_gene: TRBJ2-2
v_gene: TRBV9
len: 17
d_gene: TRBD2
abundance: -
CDR3aa: CASSPSLGTSVPGELFF
CDR3nt: TGTGCCAGCAGCCCTAGTCTGGGGACTAGTGTGCCCGGGGAGCTGTTTTTT

j_gene: TRBJ1-1
v_gene: TRBV7-8
len: 13
d_gene: -
abundance: few
CDR3aa: CASSLVRESEAFF
CDR3nt: TGTGCCAGCAGCTTAGTTCGAGAGAGTGAAGCTTTCTTT

j_gene: TRBJ2-7
v_gene: TRBV28
len: 13
d_gene: -
abundance: -
CDR3aa: CATQKDSSDEQYF
CDR3nt: TGTGCCACCCAAAAGGACAGCTCGGACGAGCAGTACTTC

j_gene: TRBJ1-1
v_gene: TRBV6-5
len: 15
d_gene: -
abundance: -
CDR3aa: CASSYRQAGDTEAFF
CDR3nt: TGTGCCAGCAGTTACCGACAGGCGGGGGACACTGAAGCTTTCTTT

j_gene: TRBJ2-3
v_gene: TRBV4-3
len: 15
d_gene: -
abundance: -
CDR3aa: CASSQGGIATDTQYF
CDR3nt: TGCGCCAGCAGCCAAGGGGGGATTGCCACAGATACGCAGTATTTT

j_gene: TRBJ1-5
v_gene: TRBV4-2
len: 14
d_gene: -
abundance: -
CDR3aa: CASSQGQTDQPQHF
CDR3nt: TGTGCCAGCAGCCAGGGACAAACCGATCAGCCCCAGCATTTT

j_gene: TRBJ1-4
v_gene: TRBV6-5
len: 12
d_gene: -
abundance: once
CDR3aa: CASGAGLGELFF
CDR3nt: TGTGCCAGCGGAGCCGGCCTGGGCGAACTGTTTTTT

j_gene: TRBJ2-7
v_gene: TRBV15
len: 16
d_gene: TRBD1
abundance: -
CDR3aa: CATSRVGQGAPYEQYF
CDR3nt: TGTGCCACCAGCAGGGTGGGACAGGGGGCCCCATACGAGCAGTACTTC

j_gene: TRBJ1-1
v_gene: TRBV7-9
len: 15
d_gene: TRBD1
abundance: -
CDR3aa: CASRPTGGRNTEAFF
CDR3nt: TGTGCCAGCAGACCGACAGGGGGGAGGAACACTGAAGCTTTCTTT

j_gene: TRBJ2-7
v_gene: TRBV6-5
len: 15
d_gene: TRBD1
abundance: -
CDR3aa: CASSTPGQGVSEQYF
CDR3nt: TGTGCCAGCAGTACCCCGGGACAGGGTGTTAGCGAGCAGTACTTC

j_gene: TRBJ2-7
v_gene: TRBV4-2
len: 13
d_gene: TRBD1
abundance: -
CDR3aa: CASSLGQGRPQYF
CDR3nt: TGTGCCAGCAGCTTGGGACAGGGGAGACCCCAGTACTTC

j_gene: TRBJ2-3
v_gene: TRBV7-3
len: 14
d_gene: -
abundance: -
CDR3aa: CASSPRLGTDTQYF
CDR3nt: TGTGCCAGCAGCCCCCGACTAGGCACAGATACGCAGTATTTT

j_gene: TRBJ2-1
v_gene: TRBV5-1
len: 15
d_gene: -
abundance: -
CDR3aa: CASSPRDATYNEQFF
CDR3nt: TGCGCCAGCAGCCCGCGGGACGCAACGTACAATGAGCAGTTCTTC

j_gene: TRBJ2-7
v_gene: TRBV5-5
len: 15
d_gene: -
abundance: many
CDR3aa: CASSSQGTASYEQYF
CDR3nt: TGTGCCAGCAGCTCGCAGGGTACCGCCTCCTACGAGCAGTACTTC

j_gene: TRBJ1-5
v_gene: TRBV7-9
len: 15
d_gene: -
abundance: -
CDR3aa: CASSSRSDGDQPQHF
CDR3nt: TGTGCCAGCAGCTCCCGGTCGGACGGGGATCAGCCCCAGCATTTT

j_gene: TRBJ1-5
v_gene: TRBV28
len: 16
d_gene: -
abundance: -
CDR3aa: CASSFRSGIGNQPQHF
CDR3nt: TGTGCCAGCAGTTTTCGGTCAGGGATTGGCAATCAGCCCCAGCATTTT

j_gene: TRBJ2-5
v_gene: TRBV28
len: 14
d_gene: TRBD1
abundance: -
CDR3aa: CASRQPGQQETQYF
CDR3nt: TGTGCCAGCAGACAACCGGGACAGCAAGAGACCCAGTACTTC

j_gene: TRBJ1-5
v_gene: TRBV7-2
len: 14
d_gene: TRBD1
abundance: -
CDR3aa: CASSFGTVNQPQHF
CDR3nt: TGTGCCAGCAGCTTCGGGACAGTAAATCAGCCCCAGCATTTT